The sequence of this TCR beta chain was determined in a study of B cell selection in AIRE deficiency. Regulatory T cells were sorted as CD4+CD25hiCD127low/negative cells. General study results and limits: Healthy donors alone shared under 35% of 3,300 or so Treg sequences; patients alone about 10%. Patient Tconv cells held 25% to 35% of Treg sequences shared by healthy donors.

Of note for this clone: Its antigen remains unidentified.

In the original analysis: Treg pools: some 5x10^4 distinct patient, 9.56x10^4 donor TCRbeta sequences. The method was immunoSEQ multiplex PCR; TCRdb's version includes in-frame clones alone and lacks a portion of them. V and J calls and clone size are those listed in that table; D and trimming were worked out from the DNA. The sample contains tens of thousands of clones, about nine tenths of which appear only once. J lost 0 bases, V lost 1 base, and 2 bases had no gene match. This CDR3 comprises 17 residues. The germline gives CDR1 MGHRA, CDR2 YSYEKL. The rearrangement uses TRBV4-1 and TRBJ2-6; 8 nucleotides agree with TRBD2. The sequenced material came from CD4+CD25+ Tregs sorted from PBMCs. The TCR comes from a human donor in good health. CDR3 protein: CASSQAGGGSGANVLTF. CDR3 nucleotide sequence: TGCGCCAGCAGCCAAGCGGGAGGGGGCTCTGGGGCCAACGTCCTGACTTTC.